A selection of T cell receptor beta chains follows, all from one sample in a study of T cell responses to AZD1222 COVID-19 vaccine. The assay was immunoSEQ multiplex PCR, and TCRdb's table has in-frame clones only and misses some. The data hold roughly 70,000 clones, with about 90% observed a single time. The sample consisted of peripheral blood, taken on day 0 of AZD1222 vaccination. The receptors here all came from an adult in good health. CDR3s include the opening cysteine and the closing phenylalanine or tryptophan. The order of the fields is clone size, J gene, V gene, D gene, CDR3 length, CDR3 protein, CDR3 DNA. The D gene is left open where the match is weak. Clone size, where shown, is once, few, many, or a class for clones that have expanded.

>-|TRBJ1-2|TRBV7-2|-|13
CASSLQGSYGYTF
TGTGCCAGCAGCTTACAGGGAAGCTATGGCTACACCTTC
>-|TRBJ1-1|TRBV18|-|15
CASSLRGGGVTEAFF
TGTGCCAGCTCACTACGCGGTGGAGGGGTGACTGAAGCTTTCTTT
>once|TRBJ1-1|TRBV28|-|14
CASSSGFMNTEAFF
TGTGCCAGCAGTTCAGGGTTCATGAACACTGAAGCTTTCTTT
>-|TRBJ1-2|TRBV12-3/TRBV12-4|TRBD1|13
CASSGGQPYGYTF
TGTGCCAGCAGTGGGGGACAGCCCTATGGCTACACCTTC
>-|TRBJ2-1|TRBV4-1|-|17
CASSQVERGASYNEQFF
TGCGCCAGCAGCCAAGTGGAGAGGGGGGCCTCGTACAATGAGCAGTTCTTC
>-|TRBJ2-7|TRBV7-9|-|14
CASSRPLDTLEQYF
TGTGCCAGCAGCCGACCCTTAGACACGCTCGAGCAGTACTTC
>-|TRBJ2-7|TRBV7-2|-|17
CASSLGRWGSARPEQYF
TGTGCCAGCAGCTTAGGACGTTGGGGTTCCGCTCGGCCCGAGCAGTACTTC
>-|TRBJ1-1|TRBV7-8|TRBD1|15
CASSYPTGMNTEAFF
TGTGCCAGCAGCTACCCGACAGGGATGAACACTGAAGCTTTCTTT
>-|TRBJ1-2|TRBV18|TRBD1|13
CASAGGAGYGYTF
TGTGCCAGCGCAGGGGGCGCCGGCTATGGCTACACCTTC
>-|TRBJ1-1|TRBV2|-|13
CASRGIKNAEAFF
TGTGCCAGCAGGGGGATTAAGAACGCGGAAGCTTTCTTT
>-|TRBJ2-3|TRBV4-1|-|15
CASSRTFLESDTQYF
TGCGCCAGCAGCCGGACATTTCTAGAGTCCGATACGCAGTATTTT
>-|TRBJ2-3|TRBV5-1|TRBD1|15
CASSLDRQGIDTQYF
TGCGCCAGCAGCCTGGATAGACAGGGGATAGATACGCAGTATTTT
>-|TRBJ1-5|TRBV7-2|-|14
CASSLMEFNQPQHF
TGTGCCAGCAGCTTAATGGAGTTTAATCAGCCCCAGCATTTT
>-|TRBJ1-5|TRBV28|-|14
CASVPNRAGQPQHF
TGTGCCAGCGTCCCTAATCGGGCCGGTCAGCCCCAGCATTTT
>-|TRBJ1-4|TRBV6-5|TRBD1|15
CASRAGGATNEKLFF
TGTGCCAGCAGGGCAGGGGGTGCAACTAATGAAAAACTGTTTTTT
>-|TRBJ2-5|TRBV5-4|-|16
CASSFSLALGRETQYF
TGTGCCAGCAGCTTCTCTCTAGCTTTAGGGCGGGAGACCCAGTACTTC
>-|TRBJ1-1|TRBV6-5|-|13
CASADFMNTEAFF
TGTGCCAGCGCGGACTTCATGAACACTGAAGCTTTCTTT
>-|TRBJ2-1|TRBV10-1|-|14
CASSEVRVFHEQFF
TGCGCCAGCAGTGAAGTAAGGGTCTTCCATGAGCAGTTCTTC
>-|TRBJ2-2|TRBV19|-|17
CASSISPRRGDTGELFF
TGTGCCAGTAGTATCTCGCCCCGGAGGGGTGACACCGGGGAGCTGTTTTTT
>-|TRBJ1-4|TRBV19|-|12
CASQGGNEKLFF
TGTGCCAGTCAAGGGGGGAATGAAAAACTGTTTTTT
>-|TRBJ1-4|TRBV12-3/TRBV12-4|-|13
CASSERLGEKLFF
TGTGCCAGCAGCGAGAGACTCGGTGAAAAACTGTTTTTT
>-|TRBJ1-1|TRBV7-9|-|14
CASSSGRWGTEAFF
TGTGCCAGCAGCTCGGGACGGTGGGGCACTGAAGCTTTCTTT
>-|TRBJ2-7|TRBV6-5|-|13
CASGIPGNYEQYF
TGTGCCAGCGGGATTCCAGGAAACTACGAGCAGTACTTC
>-|TRBJ1-2|TRBV2|-|15
CASSEGGQGNYGYTF
TGTGCCAGCAGTGAAGGTGGGCAGGGGAACTATGGCTACACCTTC
>once|TRBJ1-1|TRBV25-1|-|13
CASSGGANTEAFF
TGTGCCAGCAGTGGGGGTGCAAACACTGAAGCTTTCTTT
>-|TRBJ1-2|TRBV28|TRBD1|16
CASSSPHTQGARGYTF
TGTGCCAGCAGTTCGCCTCATACTCAGGGGGCGCGAGGCTACACCTTC
>-|TRBJ2-7|TRBV2|-|12
CASSEAGPEQYF
TGTGCCAGCAGTGAAGCCGGGCCCGAGCAGTACTTC
>-|TRBJ1-5|TRBV5-8|TRBD1|14
CASSLQGAGQPQHF
TGTGCCAGCAGCTTGCAGGGGGCGGGTCAGCCCCAGCATTTT
>-|TRBJ2-2|TRBV6-5|-|12
CASSYGDGELFF
TGTGCCAGCAGTTACGGTGACGGGGAGCTGTTTTTT
>-|TRBJ2-7|TRBV5-1|TRBD2|16
CASSLEGLAGYYEQYF
TGCGCCAGCAGCTTGGAGGGACTAGCGGGATACTACGAGCAGTACTTC
>-|TRBJ1-6|TRBV3-1/TRBV3-2|-|14
CASSQGLLASPLHF
TGTGCCAGCAGCCAGGGACTCCTGGCTTCACCCCTCCACTTT
>-|TRBJ2-2|TRBV29-1|-|13
CSVEVMSAGELFF
TGCAGCGTTGAAGTTATGTCGGCCGGGGAGCTGTTTTTT
>few|TRBJ2-5|TRBV27|-|11
CASSFQETQYF
TGTGCCAGCAGTTTCCAAGAGACCCAGTACTTC
>-|TRBJ1-4|TRBV30|-|15
CAWSAGDWSNEKLFF
TGTGCCTGGAGCGCAGGGGACTGGTCTAATGAAAAACTGTTTTTT